What follows are 29 T cell receptor beta chains derived from one specimen sequenced in a study of cytomegalovirus exposure and HLA in healthy donors. Assay used: immunoSEQ multiplex PCR; TCRdb lists only in-frame clones, some missing. The table has more than 90,000 clones, roughly nine tenths seen once; the top ten hold around 4.5%. Sequences were obtained from PBMCs. These receptors were collected from a young man in good health and CMV-seropositive.

The chain employs TRBV4-1 and TRBJ2-3; TRBD1 matches at 7 bases. There are 16 residues in the CDR3. Germline V gene data show CDR1 as MGHRA and CDR2 as YSYEKL. V shed 4 bases and J 2 bases; nucleotides not matched to a gene: 9. This CDR3 is CASSPPGQPDTDTQYF. For the CDR3, the DNA is TGCGCCAGCAGCCCCCCGGGACAGCCTGACACAGATACGCAGTATTTT.

This clone appeared a single time. J is TRBJ2-2 and V is TRBV4-2; D might be TRBD1 (5 bases). V was shortened by 1 base and J by 3 bases, with 12 bases between the two germline ends. The CDR3 is 16 residues long. Germline V lookup: CDR1 LGHNA, CDR2 YNFKEQ. The CDR3 bases are TGTGCCAGCAGCCAAGGAAGGGGTCTCGACACCGGGGAGCTGTTTTTT. Translating gives CASSQGRGLDTGELFF.

J is TRBJ2-7 and V is TRBV6-6; 8 nucleotides agree with TRBD2. The CDR3 contains 14 residues. V dropped 5 bases and J dropped 2; count of bases not matched to a gene: 5. CDR1 and CDR2 (germline): MNHNY, SVGAGI (reference sequence). As DNA, the CDR3 is TGTGCCAGCAGTATCGGGAGGGGGACCTACGAGCAGTACTTC. This translates into CASSIGRGTYEQYF.

The chain uses TRBV5-4 and TRBJ2-5; TRBD2 matches 7 bases. The V gene end was trimmed by 0 bases and the J gene end by 5 bases; junction bases not matched to a gene: 4. Germline V CDR1 and CDR2: SGHNT, YYREEE (reference sequence). The CDR3 sequence is 14 residues long. The CDR3 protein is CASSLDFGGETQYF. In DNA form, the CDR3 reads TGTGCCAGCAGCTTGGATTTCGGGGGGGAGACCCAGTACTTC.

This clone was observed a single time. The chain uses TRBV11-2 and TRBJ1-2; TRBD1 matches at 8 bases. Germline V lookup: CDR1 SGHAT, CDR2 FQNNGV. The CDR3 loop spans 16 amino acids. After removal of 2 bases from V and 6 bases from J, the junction contained 11 bases not matched to a gene. This CDR3 is CASSLRSDRATDGYTF. DNA of the CDR3: TGTGCCAGCAGCTTACGTTCGGACAGGGCCACAGATGGCTACACCTTC.

The J gene is TRBJ1-3, the V gene TRBV6-5; TRBD1 might be the D (5 bases). Trimming shortened V by 0 bases and J by 0 bases, and 9 bases separated the two germline ends. Germline CDR1 is MNHEY and CDR2 is SVGAGI. The CDR3 covers 16 residues. The CDR3, as DNA: TGTGCCAGCAGTTACTCGAGCGACAGCTCTGGAAACACCATATATTTT. It is translated as CASSYSSDSSGNTIYF.

The chain links TRBV5-4 to TRBJ2-2; TRBD2 might be the D (6 bases). This CDR3 spans 15 amino acids. The germline V gene encodes CDR1 SGHNT and CDR2 YYREEE (reference sequence). V lost 4 bases and J 9 bases, leaving 19 bases between the germline ends. The chain's CDR3 is CASSPAGGLYRELFF. The CDR3 nucleotides are TGTGCCAGCAGCCCCGCCGGCGGACTATATCGGGAGCTGTTTTTT.

The chain combines TRBV2 with TRBJ2-3, with 9 nucleotides matching TRBD2. Germline CDR1 SNHLY, CDR2 FYNNEI. The CDR3 sequence is 16 residues long. The J segment lost 0 bases and the V segment lost 5 bases, leaving 6 bases of the junction unmatched. Here the CDR3 DNA reads TGTGCCAGCAGTTTTGGACTAGCGAGTAGCACAGATACGCAGTATTTT. It yields the protein CASSFGLASSTDTQYF.

This clone was counted only a few times. V and J are TRBV27 and TRBJ1-6; maybe TRBD1 (6 bases). The CDR3 loop spans 15 amino acids. V gave up 5 bases and J gave up 8 bases, with 16 bases separating them. The germline V gene has CDR1 MNHEY and CDR2 SMNVEV (reference sequence). CDR3 sequence reads: CASSPRQDFDSPLHF. CDR3 coding DNA: TGTGCCAGCAGTCCCCGACAGGACTTTGATTCACCCCTCCACTTT.

This sequence joins TRBV11-2 and TRBJ2-1, with 12 bases that match TRBD2. The CDR3 is made up of 16 amino acids. The V and J ends lost 5 bases and 4 bases, in that order; junction bases with no gene match: 6. CDR1 and CDR2 (germline): SGHAT, FQNNGV. The CDR3 DNA follows: TGTGCCAGCAGCGCCACTAGCGGGGGGAAGTACAATGAGCAGTTCTTC. As protein: CASSATSGGKYNEQFF.

The chain joins TRBV27 to TRBJ2-7, with 8 bases matching TRBD2. After removal of 7 bases from V and 5 bases from J, the junction contained 10 bases not matched to a gene. Germline V gives CDR1 MNHEY, CDR2 SMNVEV (reference sequence). The length of the CDR3 is 14 residues. The CDR3 DNA sequence: TGTGCCAGCACTCGAGCGGGGGCGTCCGACGAGCAGTACTTC. Encoded protein: CASTRAGASDEQYF.

CDR3 in amino acids: CASSTTGGSTDTQYF. CDR3 in DNA: TGTGCCAGCAGCACGACGGGGGGTAGCACAGATACGCAGTATTTT. The chain uses TRBV7-6 and TRBJ2-3; 7 nucleotides line up with TRBD2. The germline V gene encodes CDR1 SGHVS and CDR2 FNYEAQ. This CDR3 is 15 amino acids long. With 5 bases clipped from V and 0 bases from J, the junction kept 5 bases outside the gene matches.

The V and J genes are TRBV28 and TRBJ2-7; TRBD1 aligns across 8 bases. This CDR3 contains 14 residues. With V trimmed by 6 bases and J by 5 bases, 9 bases remained unmatched. Per the germline V gene, CDR1 is MDHEN and CDR2 is SYDVKM. CDR3: CASSTAGGSDEQYF. DNA for the CDR3: TGTGCCAGCAGCACCGCAGGGGGCAGCGACGAGCAGTACTTC. The full variable domain, in which reference TRBV28 and TRBJ2-7 provide the parts outside the CDR3, is DVKVTQSSRYLVKRTGEKVFLECVQDMDHENMFWYRQDPGLGLRLIYFSYDVKMKEKGDIPEGYSVSREKKERFSLILESASTNQTSMYLCASSTAGGSDEQYFGPGTRLTVT.

Regarding this clone: This same CDR3 is encoded by further DNA sequences in the sample. The CDR3, as DNA: TGCGCCAGCAGCCCCGGACAGGGGGCCTACGAGCAGTACTTC. Its protein product is CASSPGQGAYEQYF. The chain carries TRBV5-1 and TRBJ2-7, with 10 nucleotides matching TRBD1. CDR1 is SGHRS, CDR2 YFSETQ, per germline. The V gene end was trimmed by 4 bases and the J gene end by 2 bases; junction bases not matched to a gene: 3. The CDR3 is made up of 14 amino acids.

V is TRBV27 and J is TRBJ1-2; D might be TRBD1 (5 bases). V was trimmed by 6 bases and J by 7 bases, leaving 18 bases between them. Looked up from germline, CDR1 is MNHEY and CDR2 is SMNVEV (reference sequence). This CDR3 is 14 amino acids long. The CDR3 DNA reads TGTGCCAGCAGCCTTCTTGGGGGGGTAGGTGGCTACACCTTC. It translates to CASSLLGGVGGYTF.

As regards this clone: Compared with germline, one end of the junction differs, possibly owing to a read error. The V call is TRBV20-1, the J call TRBJ2-7; D not resolved. Germline V CDR1 and CDR2: DFQATT, SNEGSKA (reference sequence). This CDR3 is 9 amino acids long. The CDR3 DNA follows: TGCAGCCCCGAGACTCCGACGGACTTC. Protein: CSPETPTDF.

This sequence joins TRBV6-1 and TRBJ2-6; D unclear. With 1 base removed from V and 2 bases from J, the gap between germline ends came to 6 bases. CDR3 size: 15 residues. Germline V lookup: CDR1 MNHNS, CDR2 SASEGT. CDR3 sequence: CASSEGSAGANVLTF. CDR3 nucleotides: TGTGCCAGCAGTGAAGGGTCAGCTGGGGCCAACGTCCTGACTTTC.

The V call is TRBV6-1, the J call TRBJ2-4; D is unresolved. Germline values: CDR1 MNHNS, CDR2 SASEGT. Trimming removed 4 bases at V and 0 bases at J, with 10 bases between. CDR3 length: 15 residues. The CDR3 here is CASSATFLAKNIQYF. The CDR3, as DNA: TGTGCCAGCAGTGCCACATTTCTAGCCAAAAACATTCAGTACTTC.

J is TRBJ1-2 and V is TRBV27, with TRBD1 as a possible D gene (5 bases). Germline CDR1 is MNHEY and CDR2 is SMNVEV (reference sequence). The V gene lost 0 bases and the J gene lost 1 base, with 6 bases spanning the gap. The CDR3 has 14 residues. The CDR3 reads CASSLSGVNYGYTF. The CDR3 DNA follows: TGTGCCAGCAGTTTATCAGGGGTTAACTATGGCTACACCTTC.

The chain has TRBV21-1 and TRBJ2-1; the D call of TRBD1 is as the table states it, not checked on the DNA. TRBV21-1 is termed a pseudogene. The CDR3 length is 20 residues. The CDR3 spells CASSKAGVPGQGSSYNEQFF. CDR3 bases: TGTGCCAGCAGCAAAGCGGGGGTCCCGGGACAGGGTTCCTCCTACAATGAGCAGTTCTTC.

The CDR3 sequence is CASRTSSSYNEQFF. CDR3 sequence (DNA): TGCGCCAGCAGGACATCGAGCTCCTACAATGAGCAGTTCTTC. This chain connects TRBV5-1 to TRBJ2-1; no firm D call. CDR1 and CDR2 (germline): SGHRS, YFSETQ. The CDR3 sequence is 14 residues long. The V end was cut by 5 bases, the J end by 0 bases, with 9 bases between. Full variable domain (remainder filled in from reference TRBV5-1 and TRBJ2-1): KAGVTQTPRYLIKTRGQQVTLSCSPISGHRSVSWYQQTPGQGLQFLFEYFSETQRNKGNFPGRFSGRQFSNSRSEMNVSTLELGDSALYLCASRTSSSYNEQFFGPGTRLTVL.

This clone occurred a few times. V usage is TRBV19 and J usage is TRBJ1-2; D gene uncertain. CDR3 length equals 14 residues. V was cut by 3 bases and J by 4 bases, with 12 bases left in between. From germline, CDR1 is LNHDA and CDR2 SQIVND (reference sequence). CDR3 DNA sequence: TGTGCCAGTAGTATGTTCTCCTTCCCCTATGGCTACACCTTC. It yields the protein CASSMFSFPYGYTF.

This clone was seen a few times. J is TRBJ1-1 and V is TRBV30; D might be TRBD1 (5 bases). V gave up 0 bases and J gave up 8 bases, with 16 bases separating them. The CDR3 runs to 14 residues. The V gene's germline CDR1 is GTSNPN and CDR2 SVGIG (reference sequence). CDR3 DNA sequence: TGTGCCTGGAGTGTCGAACAGGCCACCGGGGAAGCTTTCTTT. Translated: CAWSVEQATGEAFF.

The chain couples TRBV5-6 to TRBJ2-1; 8 bases match TRBD2. Germline V CDR1 and CDR2: SGHDT, YYEEEE. The trim removed 4 bases at V and 4 bases at J, leaving 13 bases unmatched. The CDR3 loop spans 17 amino acids. CDR3 region: CASSRAYVAGGYNEQFF. CDR3 sequence (DNA): TGTGCCAGCAGCCGGGCCTACGTGGCGGGAGGTTACAATGAGCAGTTCTTC. Together with reference TRBV5-6 and TRBJ2-1, the CDR3 gives the full variable domain: DAGVTQSPTHLIKTRGQQVTLRCSPKSGHDTVSWYQQALGQGPQFIFQYYEEEERQRGNFPDRFSGHQFPNYSSELNVNALLLGDSALYLCASSRAYVAGGYNEQFFGPGTRLTVL.

This rearrangement joins TRBV19 to TRBJ1-6, with 8 bases that match TRBD1. V trimming: 6 bases; J trimming: 8 bases; junction bases outside the gene matches: 9. CDR1 LNHDA and CDR2 SQIVND come from the germline V gene (reference sequence). The CDR3 totals 15 residues. CDR3 DNA: TGTGCCAGTAGACCTATTGACAGGGGAGATTCACCCCTCCACTTT. It specifies CASRPIDRGDSPLHF.

The chain uses TRBV19 and TRBJ1-3; 7 bases line up with TRBD1. The germline CDR1 and CDR2 sequences are LNHDA and SQIVND (reference sequence). There are 16 residues in the CDR3. V lost 5 bases to trimming and J lost 0 bases; unmatched junction nucleotides: 7. The CDR3 is CASSQGDRISGNTIYF. The CDR3 coding sequence is TGTGCCAGTAGTCAGGGGGACCGGATCTCTGGAAACACCATATATTTT.

This clone was found a few times. The rearrangement links TRBV18 to TRBJ1-2; D is perhaps TRBD1 (5 bases). Trimming removed 4 bases at V and 4 bases at J, with 7 bases between. The CDR3 extends over 12 amino acids. The germline V gene has CDR1 KGHSH and CDR2 LQKENI. The CDR3 nucleotides are TGTGCCAGCTCACTCGACAGCTATGGCTACACCTTC. Translation gives CASSLDSYGYTF. Complete variable domain (other parts from reference TRBV18 and TRBJ1-2): NAGVMQNPRHLVRRRGQEARLRCSPMKGHSHVYWYRQLPEEGLKFMVYLQKENIIDESGMPKERFSAEFPKEGPSILRIQQVVRGDSAAYFCASSLDSYGYTFGSGTRLTVV.

The chain links TRBV6-5 to TRBJ2-5, with a possible D match to TRBD2 (6 bases). Germline CDR1 MNHEY, CDR2 SVGAGI. V lost 6 bases and J lost 6, with 20 bases in between. This CDR3 has 15 amino acids. CDR3 loop: CASRGPAGYGKTQYF. DNA of the CDR3: TGTGCCAGCAGGGGGCCCGCGGGGTATGGAAAGACCCAGTACTTC.

The chain has TRBV5-1 and TRBJ2-5, with TRBD2 matching 7 bases. The germline CDR1 and CDR2 sequences are SGHRS and YFSETQ. The CDR3 length is 14 residues. With V trimmed by 6 bases and J by 2 bases, 7 bases remained unmatched. The CDR3 bases are TGCGCCAGCACCCCCTGGGGGGGGCAAGAGACCCAGTACTTC. This encodes CASTPWGGQETQYF.